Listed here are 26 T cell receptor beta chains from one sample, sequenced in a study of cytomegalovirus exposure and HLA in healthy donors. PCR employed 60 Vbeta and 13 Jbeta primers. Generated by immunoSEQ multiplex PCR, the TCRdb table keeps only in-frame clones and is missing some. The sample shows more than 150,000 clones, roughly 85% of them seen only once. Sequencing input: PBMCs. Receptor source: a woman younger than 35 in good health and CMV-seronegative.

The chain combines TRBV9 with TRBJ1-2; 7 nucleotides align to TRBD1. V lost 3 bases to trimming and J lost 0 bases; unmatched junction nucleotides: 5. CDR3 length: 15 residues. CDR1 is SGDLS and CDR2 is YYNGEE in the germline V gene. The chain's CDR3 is CASSGDSTTNYGYTF. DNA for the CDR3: TGTGCCAGCAGCGGGGACAGCACTACTAACTATGGCTACACCTTC.

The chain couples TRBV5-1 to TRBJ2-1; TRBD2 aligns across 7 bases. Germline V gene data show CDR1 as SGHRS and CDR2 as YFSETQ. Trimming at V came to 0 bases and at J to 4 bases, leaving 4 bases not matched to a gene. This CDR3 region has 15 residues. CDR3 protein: CASSLGSSGYNEQFF. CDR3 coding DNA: TGCGCCAGCAGCTTGGGGTCTAGCGGTTACAATGAGCAGTTCTTC. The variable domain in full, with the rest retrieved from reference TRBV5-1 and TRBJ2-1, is KAGVTQTPRYLIKTRGQQVTLSCSPISGHRSVSWYQQTPGQGLQFLFEYFSETQRNKGNFPGRFSGRQFSNSRSEMNVSTLELGDSALYLCASSLGSSGYNEQFFGPGTRLTVL.

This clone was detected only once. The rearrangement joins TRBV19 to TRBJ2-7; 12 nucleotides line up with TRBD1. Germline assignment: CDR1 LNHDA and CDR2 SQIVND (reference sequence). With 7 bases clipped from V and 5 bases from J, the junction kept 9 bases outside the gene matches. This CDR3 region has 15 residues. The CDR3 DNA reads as TGTGCCAGTATGGGACAGGGGGCTTTACCCGACGAGCAGTACTTC. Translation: CASMGQGALPDEQYF. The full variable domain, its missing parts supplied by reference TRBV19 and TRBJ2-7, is DGGITQSPKYLFRKEGQNVTLSCEQNLNHDAMYWYRQDPGQGLRLIYYSQIVNDFQKGDIAEGYSVSREKKESFPLTVTSAQKNPTAFYLCASMGQGALPDEQYFGPGTRLTVT.

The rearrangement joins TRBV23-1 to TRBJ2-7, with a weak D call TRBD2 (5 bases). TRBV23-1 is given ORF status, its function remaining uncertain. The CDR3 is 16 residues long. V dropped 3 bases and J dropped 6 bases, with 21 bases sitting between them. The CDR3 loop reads CASSQRAGPSEGEQYF. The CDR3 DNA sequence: TGCGCCAGCAGTCAGAGGGCAGGCCCCTCTGAGGGCGAGCAGTACTTC.

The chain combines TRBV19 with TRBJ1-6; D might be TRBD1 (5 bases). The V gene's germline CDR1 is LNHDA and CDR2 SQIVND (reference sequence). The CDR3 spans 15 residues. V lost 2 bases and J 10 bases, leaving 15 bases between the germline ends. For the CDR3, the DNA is TGTGCCAGTAGTATACCAGGGAGGGCAGGATCACCCCTCCACTTT. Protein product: CASSIPGRAGSPLHF.

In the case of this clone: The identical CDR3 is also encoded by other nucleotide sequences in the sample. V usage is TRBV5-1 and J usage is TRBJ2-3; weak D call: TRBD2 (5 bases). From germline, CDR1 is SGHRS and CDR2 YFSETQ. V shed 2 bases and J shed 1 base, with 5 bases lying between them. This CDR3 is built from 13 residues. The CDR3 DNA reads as TGCGCCAGCAGCTTTAGCGGCACAGATACGCAGTATTTT. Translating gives CASSFSGTDTQYF.

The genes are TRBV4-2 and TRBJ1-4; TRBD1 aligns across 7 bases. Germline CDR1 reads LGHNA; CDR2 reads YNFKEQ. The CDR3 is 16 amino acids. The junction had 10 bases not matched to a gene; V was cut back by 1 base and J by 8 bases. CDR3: CASSQVQGGQGEKLFF. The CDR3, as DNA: TGTGCCAGCAGCCAAGTTCAAGGGGGCCAGGGGGAAAAACTGTTTTTT.

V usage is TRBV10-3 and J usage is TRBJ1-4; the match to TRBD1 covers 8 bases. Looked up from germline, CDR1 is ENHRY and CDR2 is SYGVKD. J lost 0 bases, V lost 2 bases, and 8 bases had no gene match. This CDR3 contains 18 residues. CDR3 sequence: CAISETGGGRTTNEKLFF. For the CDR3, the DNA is TGTGCCATCAGTGAGACAGGGGGAGGGAGAACAACTAATGAAAAACTGTTTTTT.

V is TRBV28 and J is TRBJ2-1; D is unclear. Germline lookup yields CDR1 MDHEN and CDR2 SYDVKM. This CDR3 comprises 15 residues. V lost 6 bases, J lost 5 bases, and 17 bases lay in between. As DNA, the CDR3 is TGTGCCAGCAGCCGACGATCGGCGGTAGACAATGAGCAGTTCTTC. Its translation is CASSRRSAVDNEQFF.

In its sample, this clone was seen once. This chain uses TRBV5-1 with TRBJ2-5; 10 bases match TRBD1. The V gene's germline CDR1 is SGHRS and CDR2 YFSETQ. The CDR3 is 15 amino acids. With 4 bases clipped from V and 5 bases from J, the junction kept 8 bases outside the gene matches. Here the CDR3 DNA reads TGCGCCAGCAGCATCCGACAGGGGGCGTTGGAGACCCAGTACTTC. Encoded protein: CASSIRQGALETQYF.

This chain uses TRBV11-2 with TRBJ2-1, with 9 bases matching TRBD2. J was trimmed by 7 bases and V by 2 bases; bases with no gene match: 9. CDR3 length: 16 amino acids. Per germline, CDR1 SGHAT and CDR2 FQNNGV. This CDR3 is CASSLYGGGAVNEQFF. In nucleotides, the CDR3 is TGTGCCAGCAGCTTATACGGCGGGGGGGCGGTGAATGAGCAGTTCTTC.

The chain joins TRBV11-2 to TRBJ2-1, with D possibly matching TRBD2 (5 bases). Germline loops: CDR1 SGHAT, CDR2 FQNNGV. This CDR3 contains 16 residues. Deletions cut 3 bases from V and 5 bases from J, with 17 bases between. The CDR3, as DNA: TGTGCCAGCAGCTTTGGGCGGGCACGCACCCACAATGAGCAGTTCTTC. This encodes CASSFGRARTHNEQFF. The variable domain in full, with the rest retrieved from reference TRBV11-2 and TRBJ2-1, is EAGVAQSPRYKIIEKRQSVAFWCNPISGHATLYWYQQILGQGPKLLIQFQNNGVVDDSQLPKDRFSAERLKGVDSTLKIQPAKLEDSAVYLCASSFGRARTHNEQFFGPGTRLTVL.

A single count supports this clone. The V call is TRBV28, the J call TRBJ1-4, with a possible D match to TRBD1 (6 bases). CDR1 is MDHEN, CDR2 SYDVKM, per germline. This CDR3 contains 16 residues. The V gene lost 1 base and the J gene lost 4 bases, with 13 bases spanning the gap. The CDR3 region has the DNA TGTGCCAGCAGTTTATTTCCAGGGGCGATTAATGAAAAACTGTTTTTT. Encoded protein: CASSLFPGAINEKLFF.

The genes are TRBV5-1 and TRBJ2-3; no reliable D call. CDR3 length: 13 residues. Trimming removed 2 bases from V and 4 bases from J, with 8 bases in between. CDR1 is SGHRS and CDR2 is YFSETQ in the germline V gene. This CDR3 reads CASSFVPADTQYF. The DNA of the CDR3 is TGCGCCAGCAGCTTCGTGCCGGCAGATACGCAGTATTTT.

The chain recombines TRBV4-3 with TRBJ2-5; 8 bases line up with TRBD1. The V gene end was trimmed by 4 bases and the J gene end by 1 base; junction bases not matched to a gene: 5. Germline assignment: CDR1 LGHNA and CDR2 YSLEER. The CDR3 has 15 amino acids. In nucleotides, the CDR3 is TGCGCCAGCAGCCTTGGGACAGGCCGCCAAGAGACCCAGTACTTC. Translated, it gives CASSLGTGRQETQYF.

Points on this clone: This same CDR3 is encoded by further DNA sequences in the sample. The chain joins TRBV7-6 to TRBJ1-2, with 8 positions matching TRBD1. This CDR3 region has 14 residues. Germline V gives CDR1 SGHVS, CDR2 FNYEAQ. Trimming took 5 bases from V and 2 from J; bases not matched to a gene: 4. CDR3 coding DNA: TGTGCCAGCAGCCCAGGACAGGGAAACTATGGCTACACCTTC. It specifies CASSPGQGNYGYTF.

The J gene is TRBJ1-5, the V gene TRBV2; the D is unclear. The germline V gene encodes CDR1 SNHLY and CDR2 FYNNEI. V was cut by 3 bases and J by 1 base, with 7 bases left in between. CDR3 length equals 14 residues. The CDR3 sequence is CASSERQSNQPQHF. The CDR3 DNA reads TGTGCCAGCAGTGAGAGGCAGAGCAATCAGCCCCAGCATTTT.

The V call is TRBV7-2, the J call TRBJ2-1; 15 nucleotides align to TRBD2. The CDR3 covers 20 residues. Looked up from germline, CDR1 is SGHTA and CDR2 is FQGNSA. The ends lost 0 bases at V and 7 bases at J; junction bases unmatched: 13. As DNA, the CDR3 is TGTGCCAGCAGCTTAGCGTGGGGACCGGGACTAGCGGGAGGTAGGAATGAGCAGTTCTTC. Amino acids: CASSLAWGPGLAGGRNEQFF. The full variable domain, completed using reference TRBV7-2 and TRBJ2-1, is GAGVSQSPSNKVTEKGKDVELRCDPISGHTALYWYRQSLGQGLEFLIYFQGNSAPDKSGLPSDRFSAERTGGSVSTLTIQRTQQEDSAVYLCASSLAWGPGLAGGRNEQFFGPGTRLTVL.

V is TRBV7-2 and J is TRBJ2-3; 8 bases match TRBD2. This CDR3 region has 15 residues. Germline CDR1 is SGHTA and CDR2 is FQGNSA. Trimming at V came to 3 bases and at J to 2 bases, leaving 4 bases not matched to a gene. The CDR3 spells CASSFSGATTDTQYF. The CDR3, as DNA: TGTGCCAGCAGCTTTAGCGGGGCAACCACAGATACGCAGTATTTT. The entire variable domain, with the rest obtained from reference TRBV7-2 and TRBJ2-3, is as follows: GAGVSQSPSNKVTEKGKDVELRCDPISGHTALYWYRQSLGQGLEFLIYFQGNSAPDKSGLPSDRFSAERTGGSVSTLTIQRTQQEDSAVYLCASSFSGATTDTQYFGPGTRLTVL.

This CDR3 is CASSEGGGTEKLFF. The CDR3 DNA reads TGTGCCAGCAGCGAGGGAGGCGGCACAGAAAAACTGTTTTTT. The rearrangement links TRBV5-5 to TRBJ1-4; no clear D gene. The CDR3 has 14 amino acids. The germline V and J ends were trimmed by 4 bases and 8 bases, with 15 bases remaining between them. Germline loops: CDR1 SGHKS, CDR2 YYEKEE (reference sequence).

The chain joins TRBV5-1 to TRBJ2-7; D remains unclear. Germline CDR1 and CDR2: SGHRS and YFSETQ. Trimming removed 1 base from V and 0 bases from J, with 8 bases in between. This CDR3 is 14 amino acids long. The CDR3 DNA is TGCGCCAGCAGCTTGTTAATGAGCTCCTACGAGCAGTACTTC. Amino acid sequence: CASSLLMSSYEQYF.

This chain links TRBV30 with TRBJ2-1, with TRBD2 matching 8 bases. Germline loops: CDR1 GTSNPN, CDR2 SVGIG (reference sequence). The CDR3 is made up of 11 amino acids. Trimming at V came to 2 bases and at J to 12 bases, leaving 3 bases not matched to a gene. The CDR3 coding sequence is TGTGCCTGGAGTCGGGCGGGGGGGCAGTTCTTC. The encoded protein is CAWSRAGGQFF.

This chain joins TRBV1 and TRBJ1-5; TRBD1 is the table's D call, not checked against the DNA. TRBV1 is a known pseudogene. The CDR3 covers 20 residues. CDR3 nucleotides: TGCACCAGCAGCCGCCACCCCAAACATCCGGGACAGCCGACACATCAGCCCCAGCATTTT. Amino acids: CTSSRHPKHPGQPTHQPQHF.

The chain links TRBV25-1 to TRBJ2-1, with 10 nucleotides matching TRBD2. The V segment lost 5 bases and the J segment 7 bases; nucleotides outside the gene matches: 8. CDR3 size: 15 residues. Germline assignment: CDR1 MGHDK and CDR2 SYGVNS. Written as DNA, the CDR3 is TGTGCCAGCAGTCGGGCTAGCGGGAGAGGGAATGAGCAGTTCTTC. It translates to CASSRASGRGNEQFF. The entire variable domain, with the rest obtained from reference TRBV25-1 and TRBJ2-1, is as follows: EADIYQTPRYLVIGTGKKITLECSQTMGHDKMYWYQQDPGMELHLIHYSYGVNSTEKGDLSSESTVSRIRTEHFPLTLESARPSHTSQYLCASSRASGRGNEQFFGPGTRLTVL.

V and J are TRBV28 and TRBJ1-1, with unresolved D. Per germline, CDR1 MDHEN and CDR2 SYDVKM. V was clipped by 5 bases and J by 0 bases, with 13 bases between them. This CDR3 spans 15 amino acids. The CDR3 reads CASSRPRGMNTEAFF. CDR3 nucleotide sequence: TGTGCCAGCAGTCGCCCGAGAGGGATGAACACTGAAGCTTTCTTT. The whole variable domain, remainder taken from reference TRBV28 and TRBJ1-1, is DVKVTQSSRYLVKRTGEKVFLECVQDMDHENMFWYRQDPGLGLRLIYFSYDVKMKEKGDIPEGYSVSREKKERFSLILESASTNQTSMYLCASSRPRGMNTEAFFGQGTRLTVV.

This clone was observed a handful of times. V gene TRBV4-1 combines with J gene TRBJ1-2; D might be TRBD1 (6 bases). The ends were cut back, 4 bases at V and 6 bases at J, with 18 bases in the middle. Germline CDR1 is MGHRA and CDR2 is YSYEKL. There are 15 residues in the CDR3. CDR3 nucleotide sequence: TGCGCCAGCAGCCGGTTCCGGGGGGCCCGGGATGGCTACACCTTC. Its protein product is CASSRFRGARDGYTF.